The 27 T cell receptor beta chains below all came from one sample that was sequenced in a study of T cells in Graves' hyperthyroidism and ophthalmopathy. The CDR3 regions of TCR beta were amplified from RNA transcripts. First-round RT-PCR with HTBI primers amplified the TCR CDR3 region. MiXCR was run by TCRdb on the multiplex PCR reads, yielding one entry per CDR3 protein. Of some 800,000 distinct CDR3 sequences in the sample, 35% to 45% were seen once. The sequenced material came from blood. The origin of the receptors is a man between 18 and 35 years old with Graves' hyperthyroidism.

The V gene is TRBV7-2, the J gene TRBJ1-5; 8 positions agree with TRBD1. Trimming removed 5 bases from V and 7 bases from J; junction bases left unmatched: 7. The CDR3 covers 14 residues. CDR1 SGHTA and CDR2 FQGNSA come from the germline V gene. The CDR3 coding sequence is TGTGCCAGCAGCGTGACAGGGGTCGACCAGCCCCAGCATTTT. As protein: CASSVTGVDQPQHF.

The chain carries TRBV2 and TRBJ2-5; 8 positions agree with TRBD1. V shed 9 bases and J 5 bases; nucleotides not matched to a gene: 14. CDR3 length: 15 residues. Per the germline V gene, CDR1 is SNHLY and CDR2 is FYNNEI. The CDR3 sequence is CASFRVQGARETQYF. The CDR3 DNA reads as TGTGCCAGTTTCCGCGTGCAGGGGGCGCGTGAGACCCAGTACTTC.

J is TRBJ1-6 and V is TRBV20-1; D gene unclear. The CDR3 is made up of 14 amino acids. The ends were cut back, 5 bases at V and 6 bases at J, with 14 bases in the middle. Germline lookup yields CDR1 DFQATT and CDR2 SNEGSKA (reference sequence). CDR3 bases: TGCAGTGCTTGGGAGGGATTTTCTAATTCACCCCTCCACTTT. It yields the protein CSAWEGFSNSPLHF.

The chain combines TRBV7-2 with TRBJ2-2; TRBD1 agrees at 9 bases. Germline lookup yields CDR1 SGHTA and CDR2 FQGNSA. This CDR3 is 14 amino acids long. V shed 11 bases and J 4 bases; nucleotides not matched to a gene: 8. As DNA, the CDR3 is TGTACCGTAGTGGACAGGGGTGGCACCGGGGAGCTGTTTTTT. Its translation is CTVVDRGGTGELFF.

This clonotype was detected a few times. This CDR3 is CASSLVAQGNYEQYF. DNA of the CDR3: TGTGCCAGCAGCTTAGTCGCACAGGGCAACTACGAGCAGTACTTC. The gene calls are TRBV7-2 and TRBJ2-7, with a possible D match to TRBD1 (6 bases). Germline V gene data show CDR1 as SGHTA and CDR2 as FQGNSA. The CDR3 spans 15 residues. V lost 1 base, J lost 3 bases, and 13 bases lay in between.

This clonotype was counted ten times or more. The V call is TRBV7-9, the J call TRBJ2-2, with D unresolved. Germline CDR1 is SEHNR and CDR2 is FQNEAQ (reference sequence). V was cut by 5 bases and J by 3 bases, with 7 bases left in between. The CDR3 loop spans 13 amino acids. For the CDR3, the DNA is TGTGCCAGCAGCCCCTCTTACACCGGGGAGCTGTTTTTT. Its protein product is CASSPSYTGELFF.

This clonotype was observed at least ten times. V gene TRBV10-3 combines with J gene TRBJ2-2, with D perhaps matching TRBD2 (5 bases). The CDR3 has 14 amino acids. V was trimmed by 6 bases and J by 1 base, leaving 9 bases between them. Germline-derived CDR1 and CDR2 are ENHRY and SYGVKD. The CDR3 nucleotides are TGTGCCATCAGCCCCAGCGGGAACACCGGGGAGCTGTTTTTT. Its translation is CAISPSGNTGELFF.

The chain employs TRBV2 and TRBJ2-7; D is ambiguous. This CDR3 is 12 amino acids long. Trimming stripped 6 bases from V and 6 bases from J, with 12 bases between. CDR1 is SNHLY, CDR2 FYNNEI, per germline. The CDR3 loop is CASRGPWGEQYF. In DNA, the CDR3 is TGTGCCAGCAGAGGCCCCTGGGGCGAGCAGTACTTC.

This clonotype is a singleton in its sample. The chain carries TRBV10-3 and TRBJ1-2, with TRBD1 matching 8 bases. The V gene's germline CDR1 is ENHRY and CDR2 SYGVKD. J gave up 12 bases and V 5 bases, and 20 bases lay outside the gene matches. The CDR3 is made up of 16 amino acids. The CDR3 bases are TGTGCCATCAGTAATCACCCTGACAGGGGAGTAAGAGAGAACACCTTC. It is translated as CAISNHPDRGVRENTF.

This chain joins TRBV9 and TRBJ2-5; tentative D call: TRBD1 (5 bases). CDR3 length: 17 amino acids. V lost 3 bases, J lost 5 bases, and 23 bases lay in between. CDR1 SGDLS and CDR2 YYNGEE come from the germline V gene. In DNA, the CDR3 is TGTGCCAGCAGCGACCTGGATGAGGCAGGGATAATCGAGACCCAGTACTTC. Translation: CASSDLDEAGIIETQYF.

Notes on this clonotype: This clone may be a read error of a much larger clone one base away. The chain employs TRBV9 and TRBJ2-5, with D tentatively TRBD2 (5 bases). The CDR3 contains 13 residues. Germline V gene data show CDR1 as SGDLS and CDR2 as YYNGEE. The CDR3 region is CASSVDGGEAQYF. CDR3 coding DNA: TGTGCCAGCAGCGTAGACGGAGGAGAGGCCCAGTACTTC. Full variable domain (remainder filled in from reference TRBV9 and TRBJ2-5): DSGVTQTPKHLITATGQRVTLRCSPRSGDLSVYWYQQSLDQGLQFLIQYYNGEERAKGNILERFSAQQFPDLHSELNLSSLELGDSALYFCASSVDGGEAQYFGPGTRLLVL.

This clonotype was counted only a few times. V is TRBV7-2 and J is TRBJ2-7, with D perhaps matching TRBD1 (5 bases). The CDR3 has 14 residues. The germline V gene encodes CDR1 SGHTA and CDR2 FQGNSA. Trimming took off 6 bases at V and 2 bases at J, with 14 bases between the two ends. The CDR3 DNA reads as TGTGCCAGCAGTCGGGCAGGGCCTCCCTACGAGCAGTACTTC. It yields the protein CASSRAGPPYEQYF. The variable domain in full, completed from reference TRBV7-2 and TRBJ2-7, reads GAGVSQSPSNKVTEKGKDVELRCDPISGHTALYWYRQSLGQGLEFLIYFQGNSAPDKSGLPSDRFSAERTGGSVSTLTIQRTQQEDSAVYLCASSRAGPPYEQYFGPGTRLTVT.

Details on this clonotype: One end of the junction varies from germline; a read error may be responsible. The V gene is TRBV7-9, the J gene TRBJ1-5; D is uncertain. The CDR3 runs to 14 residues. Germline loops: CDR1 SEHNR, CDR2 FQNEAQ (reference sequence). The CDR3 DNA sequence: TGTGTCAGCAGCTTGGAGAGGGTGGATCAGCCCCAGCATTTT. Amino acids: CVSSLERVDQPQHF.

The genes are TRBV4-3 and TRBJ2-7; tentative D call: TRBD2 (5 bases). Germline CDR1 is LGHNA and CDR2 is YSLEER. Trimming removed 1 base at V and 6 bases at J, with 7 bases between. The CDR3 sequence is 12 residues long. The CDR3 here is CASSQVEGEQYF. The CDR3, as DNA: TGCGCCAGCAGCCAAGTAGAGGGCGAGCAGTACTTC.

This chain uses TRBV7-9 with TRBJ2-2, with D maybe TRBD1 (5 bases). Trimming left V 1 base short and J 5 bases short, with 14 bases between. The CDR3 contains 16 residues. Germline-derived CDR1 and CDR2 are SEHNR and FQNEAQ (reference sequence). This CDR3 reads CASSLEAGPGTGELFF. CDR3 nucleotides: TGTGCCAGCAGCTTAGAGGCAGGGCCAGGGACCGGGGAGCTGTTTTTT.

The V gene is TRBV11-2, the J gene TRBJ2-2; a possible D gene is TRBD2 (6 bases). The CDR3 consists of 16 residues. Germline V CDR1 and CDR2: SGHAT, FQNNGV. V lost 1 base and J 0 bases, leaving 9 bases between the germline ends. The CDR3 loop is CASSLGGEPNTGELFF. DNA of the CDR3: TGTGCCAGCAGCTTAGGCGGGGAGCCGAACACCGGGGAGCTGTTTTTT.

The chain links TRBV7-2 to TRBJ1-5; D not resolved. CDR3 size: 14 residues. V dropped 2 bases and J dropped 9 bases, with 14 bases sitting between them. CDR1 SGHTA and CDR2 FQGNSA come from the germline V gene. The CDR3 reads CASSLWVAVLPQHF. The CDR3 bases are TGTGCCAGCAGCTTATGGGTAGCGGTTTTGCCCCAGCATTTT.

The chain is built from TRBV12-3 or TRBV12-4 and TRBJ2-5, with D hard to call. Trimming left V 1 base short and J 2 bases short, with 8 bases between. CDR3 length equals 14 residues. The CDR3 nucleotides are TGTGCCAGCAGTTTAGAAGGCGCTCAAGAGACCCAGTACTTC. Its protein product is CASSLEGAQETQYF.

The table lists this clonotype with a few counts. J is TRBJ1-5 and V is TRBV4-1; D is uncertain. CDR3 length: 15 residues. Germline CDR1 is MGHRA and CDR2 is YSYEKL. The V gene lost 4 bases and the J gene lost 0 bases, with 10 bases spanning the gap. This chain's CDR3 is CASSPGEHSNQPQHF. The CDR3 DNA is TGCGCCAGCAGCCCAGGAGAACATAGCAATCAGCCCCAGCATTTT.

This clonotype was counted between two and nine times. The CDR3 nucleotides are TGTGCCAGCAGTTACTCGGCTAACTATGGCTACACCTTC. It codes for CASSYSANYGYTF. This chain uses TRBV6-2 or TRBV6-3 with TRBJ1-2; D gene ambiguous. CDR1 is MNHEY, CDR2 SVGEGT, per germline. This CDR3 is built from 13 residues. The ends were cut back, 0 bases at V and 0 bases at J, with 2 bases in the middle.

V gene TRBV20-1 combines with J gene TRBJ2-7, with 7 bases aligning to TRBD1. V lost 0 bases to trimming and J lost 3 bases; unmatched junction nucleotides: 5. Germline assignment: CDR1 DFQATT and CDR2 SNEGSKA (reference sequence). CDR3 length: 14 amino acids. CDR3 residues: CSARDPQGVYEQYF. CDR3 sequence (DNA): TGCAGTGCTAGAGATCCTCAGGGGGTCTACGAGCAGTACTTC.

This clonotype occurred a few times. The chain recombines TRBV19 with TRBJ2-2; maybe TRBD2 (6 bases). Per germline, CDR1 LNHDA and CDR2 SQIVND (reference sequence). The CDR3 spans 15 residues. Trimming cost V 8 bases and J 3 bases, with 16 bases left between them. The CDR3, as DNA: TGTGCCAGTCGACCCCGGGACTCGGACACCGGGGAGCTGTTTTTT. Its translation is CASRPRDSDTGELFF. The full variable domain, with the rest looked up from reference TRBV19 and TRBJ2-2, is DGGITQSPKYLFRKEGQNVTLSCEQNLNHDAMYWYRQDPGQGLRLIYYSQIVNDFQKGDIAEGYSVSREKKESFPLTVTSAQKNPTAFYLCASRPRDSDTGELFFGEGSRLTVL.

This clonotype occurred many times. The V gene is TRBV7-6, the J gene TRBJ2-7; D not certain. Germline V gives CDR1 SGHVS, CDR2 FNYEAQ. This CDR3 contains 13 residues. V gave up 3 bases and J gave up 3 bases, with 9 bases separating them. CDR3 amino acids: CASSLGSVYEQYF. CDR3 DNA sequence: TGTGCCAGCAGCTTGGGGTCCGTCTACGAGCAGTACTTC.

In regard to this clonotype: Likely a read error: the CDR3 ends without its conserved phenylalanine or tryptophan. This rearrangement joins TRBV24-1 to TRBJ2-5; tentatively, D is TRBD2 (5 bases). This CDR3 comprises 14 residues. Trimming took off 2 bases at V and 0 bases at J, with 6 bases between the two ends. In germline, CDR1 is KGHDR, CDR2 SFDVKD. The CDR3: CATSDSDYQETQYL. The CDR3 nucleotides read TGTGCCACCAGTGATTCGGACTACCAAGAGACCCAGTACCTC.

In this sample, this clonotype turned up many times. The V and J genes are TRBV2 and TRBJ1-2; maybe TRBD1 (5 bases). Trimming pared 7 bases from V and 8 bases from J, leaving 20 bases between. The length of the CDR3 is 14 residues. CDR1 is SNHLY, CDR2 FYNNEI, per germline. The CDR3 protein is CASIREGRSEGYTF. The DNA for the CDR3 is TGTGCCAGCATCAGAGAGGGGCGCTCGGAAGGCTACACCTTC.

This chain connects TRBV2 to TRBJ2-7, with 13 bases that match TRBD2. The CDR3 is made up of 15 amino acids. With V trimmed by 5 bases and J by 5 bases, 6 bases remained unmatched. Germline values: CDR1 SNHLY, CDR2 FYNNEI. For the CDR3, the DNA is TGTGCCAGCAGTCCTGGACTAGCGGGAGTCGACGAGCAGTACTTC. Translation gives CASSPGLAGVDEQYF.

J is TRBJ2-7 and V is TRBV5-6; D remains ambiguous. Germline V gene data show CDR1 as SGHDT and CDR2 as YYEEEE. The CDR3 contains 16 residues. V dropped 2 bases and J dropped 0 bases, with 15 bases sitting between them. CDR3 nucleotide sequence: TGTGCCAGCAGCTTAGAGACTGGCTCTTCCTCCTACGAGCAGTACTTC. Its protein is CASSLETGSSSYEQYF. The full variable domain, rest sourced from reference TRBV5-6 and TRBJ2-7, is DAGVTQSPTHLIKTRGQQVTLRCSPKSGHDTVSWYQQALGQGPQFIFQYYEEEERQRGNFPDRFSGHQFPNYSSELNVNALLLGDSALYLCASSLETGSSSYEQYFGPGTRLTVT.